The 2 T cell receptor beta chains below were found in one sample sequenced in a study of blood T cell repertoires in COVID-19 (dated by TCRdb to between 2020 and 2021). Library preparation used the immunoSEQ multiplex PCR assay. The table was pulled from immuneACCESS by TCRdb, which kept in-frame rearrangements only. Such tables lose some clones; where checked, under half of the loss comes from unresolved V genes, and the rest has no known cause. This sample gives around 100,000 clones in total; more than 75% of them show up just once. The ten biggest clones cover about 11% of the sample. The specimen sequenced was peripheral blood. All receptors derive from a human donor in a cohort sampled during active COVID-19.

The V gene is TRBV30, the J gene TRBJ1-2; possibly TRBD1 for D (5 bases). Trimming left V 5 bases short and J 4 bases short, with 17 bases between. The CDR3 is made up of 14 amino acids. In germline, CDR1 is GTSNPN, CDR2 SVGIG (reference sequence). The CDR3 loop is CAWSTGDTSYGYTF. The CDR3 nucleotides read TGTGCCTGGTCAACAGGAGACACTTCCTATGGCTACACCTTC.

The V gene is TRBV19, the J gene TRBJ2-7; 8 bases fit TRBD2. Germline CDR1 LNHDA, CDR2 SQIVND (reference sequence). J lost 2 bases, V lost 4 bases, and 4 bases had no gene match. CDR3 length: 14 residues. The CDR3 bases are TGTGCCAGTAGTAGCGGGGGGCAACCCTACGAGCAGTACTTC. It translates to CASSSGGQPYEQYF. The full variable domain, with the rest looked up from reference TRBV19 and TRBJ2-7, is DGGITQSPKYLFRKEGQNVTLSCEQNLNHDAMYWYRQDPGQGLRLIYYSQIVNDFQKGDIAEGYSVSREKKESFPLTVTSAQKNPTAFYLCASSSGGQPYEQYFGPGTRLTVT.